The clone carrying this T cell receptor beta chain came up a few times. The CDR3 consists of 15 residues. The germline gives CDR1 SGDLS, CDR2 YYNGEE. V gave up 3 bases and J gave up 2 bases, with 12 bases separating them. This record comes from a study of human T cells and chemical hapten exposure. TCRdb analysed the RACE reads with MiXCR anew, one entry per CDR3 protein. Of 180,000 or so distinct CDR3 sequences listed, 25% to 30% are singletons. Stated time point: pre-sensitization, week 0. Treatment of the sample: therapeutic diphenylcyclopropenone sensitization with weekly scalp DPC. The material sequenced was whole blood, taken in connection with sensitization to the hapten diphenylcyclopropenone (DPC). The sequence was obtained from a woman aged 30 to 39 with alopecia areata. Some clones in this sample may be carry-over from other donors' samples. The chain carries TRBV9 and TRBJ1-5, with TRBD1 as a possible D gene (6 bases). CDR3 DNA: TGTGCCAGCAGCGCGAGCCCAGGGGGCAATCAGCCCCAGCATTTT. This gives the protein CASSASPGGNQPQHF.